The clone carrying this TCR beta chain showed up just a few times. Its antigen remains unknown. The sample belongs to a study of CD4 T cell repertoires in COVID-19. Sequencing was done directly on freshly isolated, uncultured memory T cells. Produced via immunoSEQ multiplex PCR; TCRdb's table is partial and in-frame only. The sample has approximately 24,000 clones; over 90% are singletons. V was clipped by 0 bases and J by 7 bases, with 15 bases between them. Germline V CDR1 and CDR2: ENHRY, SYGVKD. The CDR3 is 15 amino acids. Overall study results and limits: Several top expanded SARS-CoV-2-reactive clonotypes were shared by two or three memory subsets. Some SARS-CoV-2 clonotypes, between 7 and 25%, recurred in SARS-CoV and/or HKU1 cultures.

The TCR was taken from a human donor who had COVID-19. Sequenced material: circulating follicular helper CD4+ T cells (cTfh) from blood, taken before the COVID-19 pandemic. The chain joins TRBV10-3 to TRBJ1-2; TRBD1 might be the D (5 bases). CDR3: CAISESGRENSGYTF. In DNA form, the CDR3 reads TGTGCCATCAGTGAGTCAGGCAGGGAAAACAGTGGCTACACCTTC.